This T cell receptor (beta chain) was sequenced during a study of blood T cells in healthy people across ages. Regarding this clonotype: Its antigen remains unknown.

Notes on the study in general: When one million T cells were used, diversity estimates were thought to be underestimates.

The CDR3 loop spans 18 amino acids. CDR1 is MDHEN and CDR2 is SYDVKM in the germline V gene. After removal of 6 bases from V and 0 bases from J, the junction contained 7 bases not matched to a gene. A second PCR, run for roughly 6 to 11 cycles, used a sample-barcoded 5' primer plus a J-beta primer mix. TCRdb independently ran MiXCR on the 5' RACE reads; one entry per CDR3 protein. The sample contains approximately 760,000 distinct CDR3 sequences, just under 25% of which appear only once. These data were also filed under a second study, of T cells of mothers and their children. That source notes: The study recruited three healthy Caucasian mothers and their six children as donors.

Sequenced material: blood. J is TRBJ1-6 and V is TRBV28; 11 bases match TRBD1. The receptor's source is a boy aged 10-17 years in good health. The CDR3 bases are TGTGCCAGCAGCCAGGGACAGGGGGGGATCTCCTATAATTCACCCCTCCACTTT. Translated, it gives CASSQGQGGISYNSPLHF.